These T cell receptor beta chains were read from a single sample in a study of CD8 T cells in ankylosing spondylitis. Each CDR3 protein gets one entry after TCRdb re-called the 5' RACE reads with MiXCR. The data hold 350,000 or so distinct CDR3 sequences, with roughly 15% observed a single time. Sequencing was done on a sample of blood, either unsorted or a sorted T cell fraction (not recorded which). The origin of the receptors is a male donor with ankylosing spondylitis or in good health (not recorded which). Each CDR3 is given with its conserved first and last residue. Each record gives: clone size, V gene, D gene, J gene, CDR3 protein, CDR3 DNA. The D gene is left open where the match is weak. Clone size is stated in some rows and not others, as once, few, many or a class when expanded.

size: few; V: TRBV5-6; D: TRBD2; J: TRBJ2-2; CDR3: CASSRPLAGGIGTGELFF; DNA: TGTGCCAGCAGCAGACCACTAGCGGGGGGGATTGGCACCGGGGAGCTGTTTTTT
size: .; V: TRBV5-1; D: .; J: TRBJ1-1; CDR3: CASSLEVGRGSIEAFF; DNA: TGCGCCAGCAGCTTGGAGGTGGGCAGGGGCTCCATTGAAGCTTTCTTT
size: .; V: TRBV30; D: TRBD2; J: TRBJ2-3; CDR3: CAWSATSGPTDTQYF; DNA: TGTGCCTGGAGTGCGACTAGCGGACCCACAGATACGCAGTATTTT
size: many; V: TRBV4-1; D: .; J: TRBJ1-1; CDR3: CASSQGSGQPNTEAFF; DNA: TGCGCCAGCAGCCAAGGCTCTGGACAGCCGAACACTGAAGCTTTCTTT
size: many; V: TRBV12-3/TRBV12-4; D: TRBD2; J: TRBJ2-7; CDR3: CASSRGTSHYSYEQYF; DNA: TGTGCCAGCAGTCGAGGGACTAGCCATTACTCCTACGAGCAGTACTTC
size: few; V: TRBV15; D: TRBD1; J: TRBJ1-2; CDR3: CATSRGGQGARGYTF; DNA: TGTGCCACCAGCAGGGGGGGGCAGGGGGCGAGAGGCTACACCTTC
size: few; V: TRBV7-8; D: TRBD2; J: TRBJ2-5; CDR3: CASSGREQPIPETQYF; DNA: TGTGCCAGCAGCGGGAGGGAGCAGCCAATTCCAGAGACCCAGTACTTC
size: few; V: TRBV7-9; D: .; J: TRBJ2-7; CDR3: CASSPLGGRDSYEQYF; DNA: TGTGCCAGCAGCCCTTTGGGGGGTCGGGACTCCTACGAGCAGTACTTC
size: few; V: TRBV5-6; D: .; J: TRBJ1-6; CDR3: CASSGAGQYSPLHF; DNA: TGTGCCAGCAGCGGGGCGGGGCAATATTCACCCCTCCACTTT
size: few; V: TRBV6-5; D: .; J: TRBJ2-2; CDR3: CASSYRKNTGELFF; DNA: TGTGCCAGCAGTTATCGAAAGAACACCGGGGAGCTGTTTTTT
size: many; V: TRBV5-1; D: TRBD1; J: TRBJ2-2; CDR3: CASSFHQGANGELFF; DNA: TGCGCCAGCAGCTTCCACCAGGGGGCTAACGGGGAGCTGTTTTTT
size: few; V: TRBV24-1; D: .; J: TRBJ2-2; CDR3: CATSDTTGRTGELFF; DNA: TGTGCCACCAGTGATACAACCGGGAGAACCGGGGAGCTGTTTTTT
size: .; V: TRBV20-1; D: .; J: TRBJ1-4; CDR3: CSAESGTADEKLFF; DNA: TGCAGTGCTGAATCCGGGACGGCAGATGAAAAACTGTTTTTT
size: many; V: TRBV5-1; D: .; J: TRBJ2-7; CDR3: CASSLITSYEQYF; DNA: TGCGCCAGCAGCCTCATTACGTCCTACGAGCAGTACTTC
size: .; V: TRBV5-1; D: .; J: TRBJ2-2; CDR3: CASSSPQGNTGELFF; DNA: TGCGCCAGCAGCTCGCCTCAGGGGAACACCGGGGAGCTGTTTTTT
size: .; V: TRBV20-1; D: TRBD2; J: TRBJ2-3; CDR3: CSAQERGGPDTQYF; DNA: TGCAGTGCCCAAGAACGGGGGGGCCCGGATACGCAGTATTTT
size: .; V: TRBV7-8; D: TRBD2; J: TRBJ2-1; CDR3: CASSLGTSGTPSDEQFF; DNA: TGTGCCAGCAGCCTCGGGACTAGCGGGACACCTTCCGATGAGCAGTTCTTC